A single TCR beta chain is shown here with its context. Using immunoSEQ multiplex PCR, the repertoire was profiled, and TCRdb retains in-frame clones only, with some absent. The top ten hold approximately 10% of the sample, which has roughly 190,000 clones, 75% to 85% seen once. The CDR3 is 16 amino acids. Germline values: CDR1 SGHVS, CDR2 FQNEAQ. V lost 5 bases to trimming and J lost 0 bases; unmatched junction nucleotides: 7. The record originates from a study of blood T cell repertoires in COVID-19. The specimen sequenced was peripheral blood. The TCR originated in a woman in her forties with COVID-19, enrolled during active disease. The V gene is TRBV7-8, the J gene TRBJ1-5; 7 positions match TRBD1. DNA for the CDR3: TGTGCCAGCAGCCTAGAGGGGGCGGTTAGCAATCAGCCCCAGCATTTT. It is translated as CASSLEGAVSNQPQHF. Variable domain in full (rest from reference TRBV7-8 and TRBJ1-5): GAGVSQSPRYKVAKRGQDVALRCDPISGHVSLFWYQQALGQGPEFLTYFQNEAQLDKSGLPSDRFFAERPEGSVSTLKIQRTQQEDSAVYLCASSLEGAVSNQPQHFGDGTRLSIL.